The present T cell receptor beta chain was sequenced within a study of blood T cell repertoires in COVID-19 (dated by TCRdb to 2020 to 2021). Regarding the study in general: The collaborator samples originated in the United States, Italy and Spain and spanned the acute and convalescent phases of COVID-19. The material from the prospective study consisted of cDNA or gDNA derived from T cells, B-cell-depleted T cells, or PBMCs. Subjects who had been exposed to COVID-19, were actively infected with it, or had recovered from it provided the deeply sampled blood TCRbeta repertoires that made up the dataset. The repertoires were released in a freely available public database intended as a resource for research on the immune response to SARS-CoV-2. The samples were drawn from two sources: the first 160 participants of the ongoing ImmuneRACE study, and 1,254 subjects contributed by 6 global collaborators. A de-identified subject ID, COVID-19 status, age in years and sex were almost always included in the sample metadata. Where available, HLA class I and class II types were obtained from metadata supplied by the sample provider rather than from assay-based typing.

Enrolling through a virtual design, the prospective study's participants ranged in age from about 18 to 100 years and lived across roughly 24 United States geographic areas. Cohort assignment in the prospective study relied on participant-reported clinical history from a screening survey and a study questionnaire. For ImmuneRACE Cohort 3, a participant was defined as recovered based on two consecutive negative NP/OP PCR tests, clearance by a healthcare professional, or resolution of symptoms. In the prospective study, whole blood, serum and a nasopharyngeal or oropharyngeal swab were collected from each participant by mobile phlebotomists. Additional blood draws and questionnaires over an approximately 2-month period could optionally be provided by prospective study participants. Before DNA extraction, blood samples from the prospective study were shipped at room temperature or frozen. Concerning this clone: The target of this receptor is not known. No clone much larger than this one lies a single base away; base qualities are absent. The same CDR3 arises from other DNA sequences in this sample as well.

V is clipped by 3 bases and J by 2 bases, and the sequence between their germline boundaries is 9 bases long. The CDR3 numbers 14 residues from cysteine through phenylalanine. Of all the DNA, just the CDR3 is kept, 42 bases in frame from base 1. CDR1 SGHTA and CDR2 FQGTGA were looked up in the germline V gene. The immunoSEQ Assay, a bias-controlled multiplex PCR, was used to amplify TCRbeta CDR3 regions from genomic DNA. The study's processing was this. The number of nucleated cells in each sample was estimated by amplification of reference gene primers within the assay. Sequence reads were collapsed and filtered to measure the absolute abundance of every unique TCRbeta CDR3 rearrangement. For each sample, productive Simpson clonality was calculated by taking the square root of Simpson's diversity index across productive rearrangements. The immuneACCESS repertoire file appears here via TCRdb, limited to in-frame rearrangements. These files lack a portion of the clones; in checked studies, under half of the deficit traces to unresolved V genes, and the cause of the others is not known. V, J and clone size reflect that table, while D and trimming were determined from the DNA. A total of around 160,000 clones appear in this sample, approximately 80% of them only once. The ten most abundant clones make up approximately 9.9% of the sample.

Study-level results and caveats: The amount of clinical and demographic metadata varied by source and participant and was provided uncurated.

This sequence originates from a middle-aged man who had recovered from COVID-19. Sequencing input: PBMCs or T cells enriched from blood (not recorded which). The V and J segments used are TRBV7-3 and TRBJ2-3; matching of 6 bases hints at TRBD2 as the D gene. The CDR3 sequence is CASSFSGTTDTQYF. Read as DNA, the sequence is TGTGCCAGCAGCTTTAGCGGAACCACAGATACGCAGTATTTT. The reference TRBV7-3 and TRBJ2-3 proteins fill in what lies around the CDR3, so the full variable domain reads GAGVSQTPSNKVTEKGKYVELRCDPISGHTALYWYRQSLGQGPEFLIYFQGTGAADDSGLPNDRFFAVRPEGSVSTLKIQRTERGDSAVYLCASSFSGTTDTQYFGPGTRLTVL.